The 7 T cell receptor beta chains below come from one sample, sequenced in a study of CD8+ T cells in alopecia areata. The authors sorted pooled cutaneous lymph node cells using CD4, CD8alpha, NKG2D, NKG2ACE and other markers. Extraction of RNA preceded its reverse transcription into cDNA, which served as the sequencing template. Produced via immunoSEQ multiplex PCR; TCRdb's table is partial and in-frame only. This sample comprises 20,000 or so clones, none seen once only. Sequenced: CD8+ T cells sorted from a lymph node. The receptors shown here come from a C3H/HeJ mouse with alopecia areata. MHC haplotype here: H2-k.

Details on this clone: Gene names follow the mouse nomenclature. The DNA ends 4 residues before the CDR3 does, and the rest of the CDR3 is filled in from the germline J gene. The rearrangement uses TRBV19 and TRBJ1-4; TRBD1 is a possible D gene (5 bases). The CDR3 contains 16 residues. Trimming stripped 5 bases from V and 0 bases from J, with 14 bases between. The germline gives CDR1 FNHDT, CDR2 SITEND (reference sequence). CDR3 DNA (partial): TGTGCCAGCAGCCCAGACAGAATCTTTTCCAACGAA. It codes for CASSPDRIFSNE. The full CDR3 reads CASSPDRIFSNERLFF.

This clone was counted only a few times. Genes here carry mouse names. The read ends 4 residues early relative to the CDR3; the germline J gene fills the gap. The V call is TRBV13-1, the J call TRBJ2-5, with D perhaps TRBD1 (6 bases). Looked up from germline, CDR1 is NSHNY and CDR2 is SYGAGN. The CDR3 covers 13 residues. This chain's CDR3 is CASSDADRDTQYF. The CDR3 DNA, read in part, is TGTGCCAGCAGTGATGCAGACAGGGAC.

This clone was recorded a few times. Gene names and germline refer to mouse. The read terminates 4 residues before the CDR3 end, so the remaining end is supplied by the germline J gene. This chain links TRBV19 with TRBJ2-2, with D hard to call. This CDR3 is 14 amino acids long. Germline loops: CDR1 FNHDT, CDR2 SITEND (reference sequence). Trimming pared 2 bases from V and 1 base from J, leaving 6 bases between. CDR3 loop: CASSMTINTGQLYF. The sequenced part of the CDR3 DNA is TGTGCCAGCAGTATGACAATAAACACCGGG.

As to this clone: The genes and germline here are from mouse. The CDR3 goes on 4 residues after the read ends, and that part is filled in from the germline J gene. This chain connects TRBV4 to TRBJ2-1; 14 positions agree with TRBD2. With 4 bases clipped from V and 6 bases from J, the junction kept 5 bases outside the gene matches. Germline V gene sequence: CDR1 LGHDT, CDR2 YNNKQL (reference sequence). The CDR3 totals 16 residues. The CDR3 bases that were read are TGTGCCAGCAGCTCGGGACTGGGGGGGCGCGCTGCT. Protein: CASSSGLGGRAA. The CDR3 as a whole reads CASSSGLGGRAAEQFF.

Worth noting for this clone: Gene names and germline refer to mouse. Read sequence stops 4 residues before the CDR3 end, and the germline J gene provides the missing end. This sequence joins TRBV5 and TRBJ2-5; TRBD2 aligns across 9 bases. Germline-derived CDR1 and CDR2 are LGHNA and YNLKQL (reference sequence). The CDR3 loop spans 13 amino acids. The DNA read from the CDR3 is TGTGCCAGCAGCCTGGGGGGGCGAGAC. Residues: CASSLGGRD. The full CDR3 protein reads CASSLGGRDTQYF.

As for this clone: The gene names given are mouse names. With the read ending 4 residues before the CDR3 end, the germline J gene is used to fill in that end. This chain uses TRBV1 with TRBJ2-2; the match to TRBD2 covers 8 bases. This CDR3 has 17 amino acids. The V gene's germline CDR1 is NSQYPW and CDR2 LRSPGD (reference sequence). With V trimmed by 0 bases and J by 2 bases, 5 bases remained unmatched. The CDR3 loop is CTCSADLGGANTGQLYF. The CDR3 bases that were read are TGCACCTGCAGTGCAGATCTGGGGGGCGCGAACACCGGG.

The table lists this clone with many counts. The germline and genes are mouse ones. The read stops 4 residues short of the end of the CDR3; the missing end is completed from the germline J gene. The V call is TRBV13-3, the J call TRBJ2-4; D unresolved. Germline assignment: CDR1 NNHDY and CDR2 SYVADS. The CDR3 consists of 11 residues. The CDR3 sequence is CASSEQNTLYF. The CDR3 DNA, read in part, is TGTGCCAGCAGTGAACAGAAC.